Listed here are 24 T cell receptor beta chains from one sample, sequenced in a study of blood T cell repertoires in COVID-19. Some clones are missing from TCRdb's copy, which holds only in-frame ones; the method was immunoSEQ multiplex PCR. This sample carries around 200,000 clones, 81% of them seen once, and the ten largest clones take 7.5% to 10%. Source material: PBMCs or T cells enriched from blood (not recorded which). The origin of the receptors is a man aged 40-50 years who had recovered from COVID-19.

A single count supports this clone. The sample contains more than one DNA sequence encoding this CDR3. CDR3 amino acids: CASSLASGGTEAFF. CDR3 sequence (DNA): TGCGCCAGCAGCTTGGCCTCGGGGGGCACTGAAGCTTTCTTT. The chain uses TRBV5-1 and TRBJ1-1; weak D call: TRBD1 (5 bases). Trimming removed 0 bases at V and 4 bases at J, with 10 bases between. The CDR3 runs 14 residues. Germline V lookup: CDR1 SGHRS, CDR2 YFSETQ.

This clone was observed once. V is TRBV5-1 and J is TRBJ1-2; the D gene is possibly TRBD1 (6 bases). The V end was cut by 0 bases, the J end by 8 bases, with 11 bases between. Germline loops: CDR1 SGHRS, CDR2 YFSETQ. This CDR3 has 13 amino acids. The CDR3 sequence: CASSLDSGVGYTF. The DNA for the CDR3 is TGCGCCAGCAGCTTGGATTCAGGGGTCGGCTACACCTTC. Filled out from reference TRBV5-1 and TRBJ1-2, the complete variable domain reads KAGVTQTPRYLIKTRGQQVTLSCSPISGHRSVSWYQQTPGQGLQFLFEYFSETQRNKGNFPGRFSGRQFSNSRSEMNVSTLELGDSALYLCASSLDSGVGYTFGSGTRLTVV.

CDR3: CASSYSYISEAFF. Here the CDR3 DNA reads TGTGCCAGCAGTTACTCGTACATCTCGGAAGCTTTCTTT. The chain uses TRBV6-5 and TRBJ1-1; D unclear. CDR3 length: 13 residues. In germline, CDR1 is MNHEY, CDR2 SVGAGI. V lost 0 bases to trimming and J lost 8 bases, with 10 bases between them.

The chain couples TRBV4-1 to TRBJ1-3; D gene uncertain. This CDR3 region has 15 residues. Per germline, CDR1 MGHRA and CDR2 YSYEKL. The V gene lost 4 bases and the J gene lost 0 bases, with 10 bases spanning the gap. The CDR3 here is CASSLGLSSGNTIYF. CDR3 coding DNA: TGCGCCAGCAGCCTAGGACTCTCCTCTGGAAACACCATATATTTT.

This sequence joins TRBV13 and TRBJ1-6; no reliable D call. Germline V lookup: CDR1 PRHDT, CDR2 FYEKMQ (reference sequence). V gave up 5 bases and J gave up 9 bases, with 14 bases separating them. The CDR3 is 14 amino acids. The CDR3 region has the DNA TGTGCCAGCAGCCCTCGGGGAGGATTTTCACCCCTCCACTTT. Residues: CASSPRGGFSPLHF.

The V call is TRBV7-2, the J call TRBJ1-5, with TRBD1 as a possible D gene (6 bases). Per germline, CDR1 SGHTA and CDR2 FQGNSA. V dropped 5 bases and J dropped 4 bases, with 15 bases sitting between them. The CDR3 is made up of 15 amino acids. CDR3 loop: CASSDRGAGNQPQHF. The CDR3 DNA reads as TGTGCCAGCAGCGACCGGGGGGCCGGTAATCAGCCCCAGCATTTT.

This clone was seen a handful of times. The chain uses TRBV7-2 and TRBJ2-1; 12 bases are shared with TRBD2. Germline CDR1 reads SGHTA; CDR2 reads FQGNSA. CDR3 length: 16 residues. The junction had 5 bases not matched to a gene; V was cut back by 5 bases and J by 3 bases. CDR3 in amino acids: CASSRLAGGLYNEQFF. DNA of the CDR3: TGTGCCAGCAGCCGCCTAGCGGGGGGGCTCTACAATGAGCAGTTCTTC.

The rearrangement uses TRBV19 and TRBJ2-1, with 7 bases aligning to TRBD1. V trimming: 6 bases; J trimming: 7 bases; junction bases outside the gene matches: 18. Germline-derived CDR1 and CDR2 are LNHDA and SQIVND (reference sequence). The CDR3 covers 17 residues. The CDR3 sequence is CASRGTALTKSWNEQFF. The CDR3 region has the DNA TGTGCCAGTAGAGGGACAGCCCTCACAAAAAGTTGGAATGAGCAGTTCTTC.

The CDR3 DNA reads TGTGCCAGCAGCCAAAAGCAGGGGGTCCGAGCTTTCTTT. Its translation: CASSQKQGVRAFF. The chain links TRBV3-1 (or the pseudogene TRBV3-2) to TRBJ1-1, with 7 bases lining up with TRBD1. The CDR3 runs 13 residues. V lost 2 bases, J lost 10 bases, and 7 bases stayed unmatched. CDR1 is LGHDT and CDR2 is YNNKEL in the germline V gene (reference sequence).

The gene calls are TRBV7-6 and TRBJ2-7, with 7 bases fitting TRBD2. CDR1 is SGHVS, CDR2 FNYEAQ, per germline. This CDR3 comprises 15 residues. V was clipped by 2 bases and J by 0 bases; unmatched bases: 4. CDR3 protein: CASSLTGTNSYEQYF. The CDR3 DNA reads as TGTGCCAGCAGCTTAACCGGGACTAACTCCTACGAGCAGTACTTC.

The chain employs TRBV7-2 and TRBJ1-2; possible D gene TRBD1, 5 bases. The V end lost 1 base, the J end lost 6 bases, and 9 bases lay between the germline ends. Germline V gene data show CDR1 as SGHTA and CDR2 as FQGNSA. This CDR3 is built from 13 residues. CDR3 nucleotide sequence: TGTGCCAGCAGCTTAGGGGGGGTCGATGGCTACACCTTC. Protein product: CASSLGGVDGYTF.

The rearrangement links TRBV9 to TRBJ2-1; possible D gene TRBD1, 6 bases. With 0 bases removed from V and 0 bases from J, the gap between germline ends came to 13 bases. CDR1 and CDR2 (germline): SGDLS, YYNGEE. CDR3 length equals 17 residues. The CDR3 is CASSVGGTFNSYNEQFF. The CDR3 DNA sequence: TGTGCCAGCAGCGTAGGGGGGACATTCAACTCCTACAATGAGCAGTTCTTC.

This clone has just one count. This chain links TRBV7-8 with TRBJ1-2, with 8 bases that match TRBD1. After removal of 0 bases from V and 4 bases from J, the junction contained 7 bases not matched to a gene. CDR1 SGHVS and CDR2 FQNEAQ come from the germline V gene. This CDR3 has 16 amino acids. As DNA, the CDR3 is TGTGCCAGCAGCTTAGCACATCCAGGGGGCCCCTATGGCTACACCTTC. Amino acid sequence: CASSLAHPGGPYGYTF.

V and J are TRBV24-1 and TRBJ1-5; weak D call: TRBD1 (6 bases). Between the trimmed V and J ends, which lost 12 bases and 7 bases, there was a span of 21 bases. This CDR3 comprises 14 residues. Per germline, CDR1 KGHDR and CDR2 SFDVKD. The CDR3 is CASPAEGVLQPQHF. The CDR3 DNA follows: TGTGCCTCCCCAGCAGAGGGGGTTCTACAGCCCCAGCATTTT.

This chain uses TRBV30 with TRBJ2-3, with D maybe TRBD2 (6 bases). This CDR3 comprises 15 residues. CDR1 GTSNPN and CDR2 SVGIG come from the germline V gene (reference sequence). Between the trimmed V and J ends, which lost 2 bases and 0 bases, there was a span of 12 bases. CDR3: CAWSFHGGSTDTQYF. The CDR3 bases are TGTGCCTGGAGTTTCCACGGGGGTAGCACAGATACGCAGTATTTT.

V is TRBV18 and J is TRBJ2-7; tentatively, D is TRBD1 (6 bases). The V end lost 4 bases, the J end lost 4 bases, and 14 bases lay between the germline ends. Germline CDR1 is KGHSH and CDR2 is LQKENI. The length of the CDR3 is 14 residues. The CDR3 nucleotides are TGTGCCAGCTCACTCGGGGACACCGGGTACGAGCAGTACTTC. Translated, it gives CASSLGDTGYEQYF. The whole variable domain, remainder taken from reference TRBV18 and TRBJ2-7, is NAGVMQNPRHLVRRRGQEARLRCSPMKGHSHVYWYRQLPEEGLKFMVYLQKENIIDESGMPKERFSAEFPKEGPSILRIQQVVRGDSAAYFCASSLGDTGYEQYFGPGTRLTVT.

The V call is TRBV27, the J call TRBJ1-3; D perhaps matches TRBD1 (6 bases). This CDR3 is 17 amino acids long. Germline CDR1 is MNHEY and CDR2 is SMNVEV (reference sequence). Trimming stripped 10 bases from V and 2 bases from J, with 24 bases between. This chain's CDR3 is CATKGVEEAGTGNTIYF. As DNA, the CDR3 is TGTGCCACCAAGGGGGTGGAGGAGGCGGGTACTGGAAACACCATATATTTT.

This clone was observed many times. The rearrangement uses TRBV18 and TRBJ1-4; D might be TRBD1 (6 bases). Trimming pared 6 bases from V and 8 bases from J, leaving 13 bases between. The CDR3 consists of 13 residues. Germline CDR1 KGHSH, CDR2 LQKENI. CDR3 region: CASSSGAREKLFF. For the CDR3, the DNA is TGTGCCAGCTCGTCAGGGGCTCGGGAAAAACTGTTTTTT.

The chain joins TRBV6-2 or TRBV6-3 to TRBJ1-6, with D perhaps TRBD1 (5 bases). The ends were cut back, 2 bases at V and 6 bases at J, with 8 bases in the middle. Germline CDR1 is MNHEY and CDR2 is SVGEGT. The CDR3 spans 14 residues. The CDR3 here is CASSYGRGNSPLHF. Written as DNA, the CDR3 is TGTGCCAGCAGTTACGGGAGGGGTAATTCACCCCTCCACTTT.

This clone was observed a single time. The J gene is TRBJ2-7, the V gene TRBV28; 8 bases fit TRBD1. Germline V gene data show CDR1 as MDHEN and CDR2 as SYDVKM. V gave up 3 bases and J gave up 3 bases; unmatched junction bases: 7. The CDR3 has 15 amino acids. The CDR3 sequence: CASSLDRALIYEQYF. The DNA of the CDR3 is TGTGCCAGCAGTTTGGACAGGGCGCTTATCTACGAGCAGTACTTC.

The chain carries TRBV15 and TRBJ1-2; 7 nucleotides align to TRBD1. CDR3 length: 15 residues. Per germline, CDR1 LNHNV and CDR2 YYDKDF (reference sequence). V lost 1 base to trimming and J lost 4 bases; unmatched junction nucleotides: 6. The CDR3 here is CATSRGDSDFYGYTF. The CDR3 DNA reads TGTGCCACCAGCAGAGGGGACAGTGATTTCTATGGCTACACCTTC. Supplemented by reference TRBV15 and TRBJ1-2, the full variable domain reads DAMVIQNPRYQVTQFGKPVTLSCSQTLNHNVMYWYQQKSSQAPKLLFHYYDKDFNNEADTPDNFQSRRPNTSFCFLDIRSPGLGDTAMYLCATSRGDSDFYGYTFGSGTRLTVV.

The chain has TRBV10-1 and TRBJ2-5; D is ambiguous. Germline lookup yields CDR1 WNHNN and CDR2 SYGVQD (reference sequence). V was trimmed by 4 bases and J by 3 bases, leaving 9 bases between them. CDR3 length: 13 amino acids. CDR3 nucleotides: TGCGCCAGCAGTGGAGGTCCCGAAGAGACCCAGTACTTC. Translated: CASSGGPEETQYF.

The CDR3 region is CASSFQLANQETQYF. The CDR3 coding sequence is TGTGCCAGCAGCTTTCAACTAGCGAACCAAGAGACCCAGTACTTC. The V gene is TRBV11-2, the J gene TRBJ2-5, with 7 nucleotides matching TRBD2. CDR1 is SGHAT and CDR2 is FQNNGV in the germline V gene. V shed 3 bases and J 0 bases; nucleotides not matched to a gene: 4. There are 15 residues in the CDR3. Combining the CDR3 with reference TRBV11-2 and TRBJ2-5 gives the whole variable domain EAGVAQSPRYKIIEKRQSVAFWCNPISGHATLYWYQQILGQGPKLLIQFQNNGVVDDSQLPKDRFSAERLKGVDSTLKIQPAKLEDSAVYLCASSFQLANQETQYFGPGTRLLVL.

The CDR3 DNA reads as TGTGCCAGCAGCCGCCTAACAGGGTATCACGAGCAGTACTTC. Translated: CASSRLTGYHEQYF. The chain employs TRBV3-1 (or the pseudogene TRBV3-2) and TRBJ2-7; TRBD1 is a possible D gene (6 bases). This CDR3 contains 14 residues. The germline CDR1 and CDR2 sequences are LGHDT and YNNKEL (reference sequence). The V gene lost 4 bases and the J gene lost 5 bases, with 15 bases spanning the gap.